Listed below are T cell receptor beta chains from one sample, sequenced in a study of T cell changes during pregnancy in multiple sclerosis. The method was immunoSEQ multiplex PCR; TCRdb's version includes in-frame clones alone and lacks a portion of them. Found here are roughly 26,000 clones, approximately 92% of them singletons; the top ten hold roughly 17%. The sequenced sample was CD8+ T cells from peripheral blood mononuclear cells, obtained in the second trimester of pregnancy. The receptors originated from a female donor with multiple sclerosis, enrolled in a pregnancy study. The CDR3 runs from the conserved cysteine through the conserved F or W. Size values are once, few and many counts, or a class for expanded clones, and some rows have none.

clone_size j_call v_call cdr3_aa
. TRBJ2-4 TRBV27 CASSSRGGNIQYF
. TRBJ2-1 TRBV28 CASSLHSDNSNEQFF
. TRBJ2-1 TRBV14 CASSPTAGASYNEQFF
. TRBJ1-4 TRBV28 CASSPSVGRQGRQAHNEKLFF
. TRBJ2-5 TRBV28 CASSSLAGEETQYF
. TRBJ1-1 TRBV4-1 CASNPGADTEAFF
. TRBJ1-5 TRBV19 CASRPATGDSQPQHF
. TRBJ2-5 TRBV2 CASSFRAREETQYF
once TRBJ2-2 TRBV7-6 CASSLLTNTGELFF
. TRBJ2-5 TRBV15 CATSRMGLQETQYF
. TRBJ2-2 TRBV7-8 CASSLGPGGNTGELFF
. TRBJ2-2 TRBV5-1 CASSQPSGVTEPNTGELFF
. TRBJ2-1 TRBV2 CASSEGRGVYNEQFF
. TRBJ2-7 TRBV28 CASSLSFRPGTGREYEQYF
. TRBJ2-7 TRBV7-9 CASSLGSGEQYF
. TRBJ2-7 TRBV6-1 CASSETGEGFYEQYF
once TRBJ1-5 TRBV6-1 CASSGPWQGSNQPQHF
. TRBJ2-4 TRBV27 CASSSDGVGAKNIQYF
. TRBJ1-4 TRBV6-1 CASSEVGTGAKLFF
. TRBJ2-1 TRBV18 CASSPLQTSGANEQFF
. TRBJ1-1 TRBV4-2 CASSQDGQGNTEAFF
. TRBJ2-1 TRBV6-1 CASYRDRISYNEQFF
. TRBJ2-1 TRBV5-1 CASSEGIWINEQFF
. TRBJ2-5 TRBV6-5 CASSYSGETQYF
. TRBJ1-5 TRBV7-4 CASSLEGANQPQHF
. TRBJ2-5 TRBV28 CASLGLAGGHRETQYF
once TRBJ2-7 TRBV21-1 CASSKEPQQREGYEQYF
. TRBJ2-7 TRBV6-5 CASSSGLADSSYEQYF
. TRBJ2-7 TRBV28 CASSFSGEQYF
few TRBJ1-1 TRBV7-9 CASSLYTGEYTEAFF
. TRBJ2-1 TRBV27 CASDGGGNEQFF
. TRBJ2-2 TRBV9 CASSVVAGGFANTGELFF
. TRBJ2-1 TRBV19 CASSISGFEQFF
. TRBJ2-1 TRBV7-9 CASSLWAGEQFF
. TRBJ2-1 TRBV29-1 CSVAGGRLGVNEQFF
. TRBJ2-7 TRBV19 CASSQIRGVDEQYF
. TRBJ1-2 TRBV19 CAVPHPGNGYTF
. TRBJ2-3 TRBV6-6 CASSYPGRRVTDTQYF
few TRBJ1-1 TRBV10-3 CAISISRGGNTEAFF
. TRBJ2-7 TRBV5-4 CASSLGGTSASGPYEQYF
once TRBJ2-7 TRBV27 CASISLASPGEQYF
. TRBJ2-7 TRBV7-2 CASRRLANFHEQYF
. TRBJ2-1 TRBV11-2 CASSRYTGVNEQFF
. TRBJ1-4 TRBV4-2 CASSPKVYSGEKLFF
. TRBJ2-7 TRBV7-8 CASSWGGVTYEQYF
. TRBJ2-1 TRBV19 CASKGDWGSYNEQFF
once TRBJ2-1 TRBV7-9 CASSLGLAANEQFF
. TRBJ1-5 TRBV27 CASSRTGRYQPQHF
. TRBJ2-2 TRBV7-3 CASSRTGNTGELFF
. TRBJ2-7 TRBV29-1 CSVADRGGDEQYF
medium-sized TRBJ2-1 TRBV2 CASWQLYNEQFF
. TRBJ2-7 TRBV28 CASSFRRTNEQYF
. TRBJ2-1 TRBV7-6 CASSLPPGSTTHNEQFF